What follows describes a single T cell receptor beta chain. The clone's antigen remains unknown. The sample holds no much larger clone one base away, and base qualities are not on file. Peripheral blood CD8+ and CD4+ T cells from healthy donors, Susac syndrome patients and multiple sclerosis patients were profiled by high-throughput TCR beta sequencing. Healthy donors were age- and sex-matched controls. Bulk CD8+ and CD4+ T cells were purified magnetically by negative isolation, whereas CD8+ TEMRA cells were enriched by FACS. Blood was drawn into EDTA tubes, processed within 24 hours, and PBMCs were isolated by density gradient centrifugation. PBMCs destined for TCR sequencing were cryopreserved in liquid nitrogen and later thawed in a 37 °C water bath. Purity of sorted or isolated CD4+, CD8+ and CD8+ TEMRA cells was at least 90%. RNA was extracted using the RNeasy kit, and roughly 0.5 to 1 ug of the RNA was reverse transcribed with random hexamers. The immunoSEQ multiplex PCR assay, which covers 54 Vbeta and 13 Jbeta segments, was used to amplify TCR beta CDR3 regions. PCR amplification bias was corrected using a synthetic template baseline for primer optimization and computational correction. The authors' analysis ran thus. Reads were annotated to V, D and J genes according to IMGT and were analyzed with immunoSEQ Analyzer, with only productive sequences retained. Clonality was computed as one minus Shannon entropy normalized by log2 of the number of productive unique sequences. For each patient and control, public and private clones were evaluated within the 100 most prevalent clones. Clones were defined as Susac-specific if absent from the healthy and MS cohorts, from 1052 published viral clones and from other ImmuneACCESS disease sequences. TCRdb itself trimmed the public reads at Q25 with fastp, ran MiXCR and retained productive beta chains. Each entry merges the rows of one CDR3 protein and shows their most common DNA and genes. The V and J calls and clone size are TCRdb's, not the authors'. This sample holds 110,000 to 150,000 distinct CDR3 sequences; around 94% were observed only once. The ten largest clones capture about 0.26% of the sample.

The data were taken from a study of CD8 T cells in Susac syndrome (dated by TCRdb to between 2018 and 2021). With respect to the entire study: Repertoire sequencing was used to test whether CD8+ T cell activation and differentiation in Susac syndrome was antigen driven. The study compared CD8+ T cell repertoire clonality among roughly 12 healthy donors, about 14 Susac syndrome patients and some 16 multiple sclerosis patients.

Summary of the overall study and its limitations: The study acknowledged that relatively few individuals were included in the TCR sequencing and HLA analysis.

CDR1 and CDR2 are drawn from the germline V gene: SGHDN, FVKESK. The germline ends are 12 bases apart after V is trimmed by 1 base and J by 5 bases. From its cysteine to its phenylalanine, the CDR3 spans 14 amino acids. The sequence is cut down to CDR3 DNA, 42 bases in frame from base 1. Sequencing was done on a sample of CD8+ T cells from PBMCs. The source of this sequence is a human donor in good health. Recombination connected TRBV14 to TRBJ2-7; the D segment could be TRBD1, given 6 matching bases. In nucleotide form, the sequence is TGTGCCAGCAGCCAAGTCAACAGGGTCCACGAGCAGTACTTC. Its product reads: CASSQVNRVHEQYF. The entire variable domain, with the stretches around the CDR3 drawn from the reference TRBV14 and TRBJ2-7 proteins, is EAGVTQFPSHSVIEKGQTVTLRCDPISGHDNLYWYRRVMGKEIKFLLHFVKESKQDESGMPNNRFLAERTGGTYSTLKVQPAELEDSGVYFCASSQVNRVHEQYFGPGTRLTVT.